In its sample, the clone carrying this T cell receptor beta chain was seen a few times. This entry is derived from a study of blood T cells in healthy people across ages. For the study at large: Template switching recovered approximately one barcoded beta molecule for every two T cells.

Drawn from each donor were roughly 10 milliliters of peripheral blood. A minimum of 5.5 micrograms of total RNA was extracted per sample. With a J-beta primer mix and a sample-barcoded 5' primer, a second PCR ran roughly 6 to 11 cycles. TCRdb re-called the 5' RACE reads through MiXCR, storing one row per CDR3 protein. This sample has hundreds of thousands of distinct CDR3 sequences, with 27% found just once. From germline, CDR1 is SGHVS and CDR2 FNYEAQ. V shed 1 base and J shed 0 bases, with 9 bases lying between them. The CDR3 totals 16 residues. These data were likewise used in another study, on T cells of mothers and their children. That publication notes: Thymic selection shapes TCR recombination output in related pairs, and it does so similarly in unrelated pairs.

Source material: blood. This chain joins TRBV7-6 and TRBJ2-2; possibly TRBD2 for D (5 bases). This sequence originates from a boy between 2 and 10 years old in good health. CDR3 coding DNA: TGTGCCAGCAGCTTAGAGGCGGGCACGAACACCGGGGAGCTGTTTTTT. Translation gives CASSLEAGTNTGELFF.